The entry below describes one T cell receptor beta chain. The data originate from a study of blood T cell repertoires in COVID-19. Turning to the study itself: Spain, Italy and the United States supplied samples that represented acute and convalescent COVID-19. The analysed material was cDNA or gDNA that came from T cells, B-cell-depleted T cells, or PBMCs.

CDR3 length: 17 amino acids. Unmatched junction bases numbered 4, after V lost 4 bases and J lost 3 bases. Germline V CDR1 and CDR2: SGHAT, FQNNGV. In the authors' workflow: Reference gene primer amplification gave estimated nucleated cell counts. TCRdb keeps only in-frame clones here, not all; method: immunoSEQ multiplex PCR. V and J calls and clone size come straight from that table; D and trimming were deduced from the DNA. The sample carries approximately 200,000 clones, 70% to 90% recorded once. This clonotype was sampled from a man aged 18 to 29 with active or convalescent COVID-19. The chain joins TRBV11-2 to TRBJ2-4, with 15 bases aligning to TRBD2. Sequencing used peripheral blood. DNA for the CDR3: TGTGCCAGCAGCTCGGGACTAGCGGGAGGAGGCAAAAACATTCAGTACTTC. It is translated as CASSSGLAGGGKNIQYF.